This is a list of T cell receptor beta chains from one sample in a study of blood T cell repertoires in COVID-19. The protocol was immunoSEQ multiplex PCR, while the TCRdb copy is restricted to in-frame clones and leaves out a portion. Of 300,000 to 350,000 clones in the sample, 80% to 90% were seen once. The sample taken for sequencing was PBMCs or T cells enriched from blood (not recorded which). The receptors were gathered from a middle-aged woman with acute COVID-19. Each CDR3 is given with its conserved first and last residue. The D gene is left open where the match is weak. Clone size is given for some rows only: seen once, a few or many times, or a class if the clone is expanded.

many	-	TRBV4-3	TRBJ1-5	CASSQDPQGWSNQPQHF	TGCGCCAGCAGCCAAGATCCCCAGGGTTGGAGCAATCAGCCCCAGCATTTT
-	-	TRBV6-5	TRBJ1-1	CASSSLVNTEAFF	TGTGCCAGCAGTTCTTTAGTGAACACTGAAGCTTTCTTT
-	-	TRBV7-2	TRBJ1-2	CASSLARIGKDEGYTF	TGTGCCAGCAGCTTAGCGAGAATCGGTAAAGATGAAGGCTACACCTTC
-	TRBD1	TRBV28	TRBJ1-5	CASSLSRQGSPNQPQHF	TGTGCCAGCAGTTTATCTAGACAGGGGAGCCCCAATCAGCCCCAGCATTTT
-	-	TRBV4-2	TRBJ2-7	CASSQEATSSYEQYF	TGTGCCAGCAGCCAAGAAGCCACGAGCTCCTACGAGCAGTACTTC
-	TRBD1	TRBV5-4	TRBJ1-2	CASNFGQGTEANYGYTF	TGTGCCAGCAACTTCGGACAGGGGACAGAAGCTAACTATGGCTACACCTTC
-	TRBD1	TRBV5-1	TRBJ1-2	CASSQPGQGAFGYTF	TGCGCCAGCAGCCAACCGGGACAGGGGGCCTTTGGCTACACCTTC
once	-	TRBV19	TRBJ2-3	CATRQGNKDTQYF	TGTGCCACAAGGCAGGGCAACAAAGATACGCAGTATTTT
-	TRBD1	TRBV5-1	TRBJ2-7	CASSPSGTGGYEQYF	TGCGCCAGCTCCCCATCCGGGACAGGGGGCTACGAGCAGTACTTC
-	TRBD1	TRBV10-3	TRBJ2-1	CAISEGAQGAFNEQFF	TGTGCCATCAGTGAAGGTGCGCAGGGGGCTTTCAATGAGCAGTTCTTC
-	TRBD2	TRBV7-2	TRBJ2-1	CASSLAPGLVDNEQFF	TGTGCCAGCAGCTTAGCTCCGGGACTAGTTGACAATGAGCAGTTCTTC
-	-	TRBV6-5	TRBJ2-7	CASTGGYEQYF	TGTGCCAGCACCGGTGGCTACGAGCAGTACTTC
once	TRBD1	TRBV10-3	TRBJ1-2	CAISDTGTGGYGYTF	TGTGCCATCAGTGACACCGGGACAGGGGGCTATGGCTACACCTTC
few	-	TRBV9	TRBJ2-7	CASSVDPSPLYEQYF	TGTGCCAGCAGCGTAGATCCTAGCCCCCTATACGAGCAGTACTTC
-	-	TRBV18	TRBJ2-7	CASSPRTGKTSYEQYF	TGTGCCAGCTCACCTAGGACGGGGAAGACATCCTACGAGCAGTACTTC
-	-	TRBV5-1	TRBJ1-2	CASSLEGDGYTF	TGCGCCAGCAGCTTGGAGGGGGATGGCTACACCTTC
-	-	TRBV7-3	TRBJ2-1	CASSLTLASPEQFF	TGTGCCAGCAGCTTAACTCTAGCGAGTCCTGAGCAGTTCTTC
-	-	TRBV4-2	TRBJ1-3	CASSQEPTGGNTIYF	TGTGCCAGCAGCCAAGAACCCACAGGAGGAAACACCATATATTTT
few	TRBD1	TRBV7-8	TRBJ1-2	CASSLPRTTGGGGYTF	TGTGCCAGCAGCTTACCTCGCACTACAGGGGGTGGCGGCTACACCTTC
-	TRBD1	TRBV6-5	TRBJ1-5	CASSRTGGQPQHF	TGTGCCAGCAGTCGGACAGGGGGACAGCCCCAGCATTTT
once	TRBD1	TRBV6-5	TRBJ2-7	CASSYSGQKLYEQYF	TGTGCCAGCAGTTACTCGGGACAGAAACTTTACGAGCAGTACTTC
once	-	TRBV5-4	TRBJ2-5	CASSQKKKETQYF	TGTGCCAGCAGCCAGAAGAAGAAAGAGACCCAGTACTTC
-	TRBD2	TRBV7-9	TRBJ2-7	CASSSRLAASYEQYF	TGTGCCAGCAGCTCCCGACTAGCGGCTTCCTACGAGCAGTACTTC
few	-	TRBV9	TRBJ1-1	CASKSAYTRLNTEAFF	TGTGCCAGCAAGTCAGCGTACACTAGATTGAACACTGAAGCTTTCTTT
-	-	TRBV2	TRBJ2-2	CASKGESKTGELFF	TGTGCCAGCAAGGGGGAGTCCAAAACCGGGGAGCTGTTTTTT
-	-	TRBV9	TRBJ1-6	CASSVDHIDNSPLHF	TGTGCCAGCAGCGTAGATCACATTGATAATTCACCCCTCCACTTT
-	TRBD1	TRBV11-2	TRBJ1-1	CASSFGTAPLQTEAFF	TGTGCCAGCAGCTTCGGGACAGCCCCCCTTCAGACTGAAGCTTTCTTT